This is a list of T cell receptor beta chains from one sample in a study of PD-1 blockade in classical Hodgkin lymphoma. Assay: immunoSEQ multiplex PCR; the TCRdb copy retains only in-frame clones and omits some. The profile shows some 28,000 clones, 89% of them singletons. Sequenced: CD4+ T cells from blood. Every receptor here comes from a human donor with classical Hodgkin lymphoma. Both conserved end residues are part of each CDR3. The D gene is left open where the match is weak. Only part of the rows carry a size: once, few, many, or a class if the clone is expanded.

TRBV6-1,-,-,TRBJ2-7,CASSEKPGAPYEQYF,TGTGCCAGCAGTGAAAAACCCGGGGCCCCCTACGAGCAGTACTTC
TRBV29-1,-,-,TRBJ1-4,CSGVQGEKLFF,TGCAGCGGGGTGCAGGGGGAAAAACTGTTTTTT
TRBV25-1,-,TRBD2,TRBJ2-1,CASSGLAGAYNEQFF,TGTGCCAGCAGTGGGCTAGCGGGAGCGTACAATGAGCAGTTCTTC
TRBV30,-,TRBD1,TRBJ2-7,CAWETGRYEQYF,TGTGCCTGGGAGACAGGGCGGTACGAGCAGTACTTC
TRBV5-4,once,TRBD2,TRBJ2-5,CASSRQTSGRTGTQYF,TGTGCCAGCAGCCGCCAGACTAGCGGGAGGACCGGGACCCAGTACTTC
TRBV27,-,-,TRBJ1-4,CASGITGLSTNEKLFF,TGTGCCAGCGGAATTACAGGGCTTTCGACTAATGAAAAACTGTTTTTT
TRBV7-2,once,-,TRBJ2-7,CASSLSGTSSYEQYF,TGTGCCAGCAGCTTGTCAGGGACCAGCTCCTACGAGCAGTACTTC
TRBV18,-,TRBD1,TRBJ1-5,CASSLDRENQPQHF,TGTGCCAGCTCACTCGACAGGGAAAATCAGCCCCAGCATTTT
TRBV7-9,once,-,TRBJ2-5,CASSHRSEQETQYF,TGTGCCAGCAGCCACCGCTCTGAGCAAGAGACCCAGTACTTC
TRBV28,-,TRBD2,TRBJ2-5,CASSPPLAGGKTQYF,TGTGCCAGCAGTCCGCCCCTAGCGGGCGGTAAGACCCAGTACTTC
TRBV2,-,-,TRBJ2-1,CASSDTAVSSYNEQFF,TGTGCCAGCAGTGATACGGCGGTGAGCTCCTACAATGAGCAGTTCTTC
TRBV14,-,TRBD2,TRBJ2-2,CASSQVPSGTGELFF,TGTGCCAGCAGCCAAGTCCCTAGCGGAACCGGGGAGCTGTTTTTT
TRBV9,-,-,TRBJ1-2,CASSVEGRPNANYGYTF,TGTGCCAGCAGCGTAGAAGGCAGGCCTAATGCTAACTATGGCTACACCTTC
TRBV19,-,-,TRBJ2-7,CASSISGSMREQYF,TGTGCCAGTAGTATAAGCGGGTCCATGCGGGAGCAGTACTTC
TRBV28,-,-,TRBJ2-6,CASRSRLPGANVLTF,TGTGCCAGCAGGTCGCGCCTTCCTGGGGCCAACGTCCTGACTTTC
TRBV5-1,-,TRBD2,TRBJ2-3,CASSLAPGLAGTDTQYF,TGCGCCAGCAGCTTGGCCCCGGGACTAGCGGGCACAGATACGCAGTATTTT
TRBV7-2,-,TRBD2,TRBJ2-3,CASSAGLAGSTDTQYF,TGTGCCAGCAGCGCGGGACTAGCGGGGAGCACAGATACGCAGTATTTT
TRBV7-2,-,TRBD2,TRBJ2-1,CASSLEGTSGRYYNEQFF,TGTGCCAGCAGCTTAGAAGGGACTAGCGGGAGGTACTACAATGAGCAGTTCTTC
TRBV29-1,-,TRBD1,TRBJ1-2,CSVETGGGYTF,TGCAGCGTTGAGACAGGGGGTGGCTACACCTTC
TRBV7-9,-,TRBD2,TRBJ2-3,CASGEGPDTQYF,TGTGCCAGCGGGGAGGGCCCAGATACGCAGTATTTT
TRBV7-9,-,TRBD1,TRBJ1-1,CASSPRDRLDTEAFF,TGTGCCAGCAGCCCAAGGGACAGACTTGACACTGAAGCTTTCTTT
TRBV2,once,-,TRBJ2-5,CASSGQEETQYF,TGTGCCAGCAGTGGACAGGAAGAGACCCAGTACTTC
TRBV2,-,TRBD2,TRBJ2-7,CASGDGGAGEQYF,TGTGCCAGCGGGGACGGGGGGGCTGGCGAGCAGTACTTC
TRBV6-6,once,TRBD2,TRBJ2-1,CASSDTGLAGVEQFF,TGTGCCAGCAGCGACACAGGACTAGCGGGAGTTGAGCAGTTCTTC
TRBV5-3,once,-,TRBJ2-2,CASSSRTANTGELFF,TGTGCCAGCAGCTCTCGGACGGCGAACACCGGGGAGCTGTTTTTT
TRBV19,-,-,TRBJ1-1,CASSIWTQNTEAFF,TGTGCCAGTAGTATTTGGACCCAGAACACTGAAGCTTTCTTT
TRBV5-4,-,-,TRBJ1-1,CASSLFGLNTEAFF,TGTGCCAGCAGCTTGTTCGGGCTGAACACTGAAGCTTTCTTT
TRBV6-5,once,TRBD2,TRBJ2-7,CASSYTSGGYEQYF,TGTGCCAGCAGTTACACTAGCGGAGGCTACGAGCAGTACTTC
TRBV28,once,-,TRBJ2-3,CASGEGTDTQYF,TGTGCCAGCGGAGAGGGCACAGATACGCAGTATTTT
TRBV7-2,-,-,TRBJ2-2,CASSPLVGELFF,TGTGCCAGCAGCCCCCTAGTGGGGGAGCTGTTTTTT
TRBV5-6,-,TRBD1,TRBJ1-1,CASRDVTGGTEAFF,TGTGCCAGCAGAGACGTGACAGGGGGCACTGAAGCTTTCTTT
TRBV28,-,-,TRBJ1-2,CASSRDYGYTF,TGTGCCAGCAGCAGGGACTATGGCTACACCTTC
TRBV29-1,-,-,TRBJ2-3,CSVDNTDTQYF,TGCAGCGTTGACAACACAGATACGCAGTATTTT
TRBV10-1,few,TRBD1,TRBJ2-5,CASSAGQAPETQYF,TGCGCCAGCAGTGCCGGACAGGCTCCAGAGACCCAGTACTTC
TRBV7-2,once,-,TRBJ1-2,CASSLRPGGDLNYGYTF,TGTGCCAGCAGCTTACGCCCCGGAGGGGATCTAAACTATGGCTACACCTTC
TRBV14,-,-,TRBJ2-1,CASRIAGTVYNEQFF,TGTGCCAGCAGAATTGCGGGAACCGTTTACAATGAGCAGTTCTTC
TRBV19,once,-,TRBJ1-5,CASSMRVSNQPQHF,TGTGCCAGTAGTATGAGGGTTAGCAATCAGCCCCAGCATTTT
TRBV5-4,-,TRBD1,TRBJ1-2,CASSQGTGGEADGYTF,TGTGCCAGCAGCCAAGGGACAGGGGGCGAGGCTGATGGCTACACCTTC
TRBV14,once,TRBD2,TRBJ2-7,CASSPQLATEQYF,TGTGCCAGCAGCCCACAACTAGCGACCGAGCAGTACTTC
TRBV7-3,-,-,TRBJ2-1,CASSPDERTIYNEQFF,TGTGCCAGCAGCCCCGACGAAAGGACTATCTACAATGAGCAGTTCTTC
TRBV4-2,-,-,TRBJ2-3,CASSQELVGRLYTDTQYF,TGTGCCAGCAGCCAAGAATTGGTCGGACGACTATACACAGATACGCAGTATTTT
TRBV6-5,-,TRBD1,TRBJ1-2,CASSRPGQEGVGYTF,TGTGCCAGCAGTCGACCGGGACAGGAGGGGGTTGGCTACACCTTC
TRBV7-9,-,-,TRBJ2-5,CASSSGGTLKETQYF,TGTGCCAGCAGCTCAGGGGGGACATTAAAAGAGACCCAGTACTTC
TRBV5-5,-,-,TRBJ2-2,CASSPRPTGELFF,TGTGCCAGCAGCCCTAGACCGACCGGGGAGCTGTTTTTT
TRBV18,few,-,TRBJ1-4,CASSPSGDNEKLFF,TGTGCCAGCTCACCTTCGGGGGATAATGAAAAACTGTTTTTT